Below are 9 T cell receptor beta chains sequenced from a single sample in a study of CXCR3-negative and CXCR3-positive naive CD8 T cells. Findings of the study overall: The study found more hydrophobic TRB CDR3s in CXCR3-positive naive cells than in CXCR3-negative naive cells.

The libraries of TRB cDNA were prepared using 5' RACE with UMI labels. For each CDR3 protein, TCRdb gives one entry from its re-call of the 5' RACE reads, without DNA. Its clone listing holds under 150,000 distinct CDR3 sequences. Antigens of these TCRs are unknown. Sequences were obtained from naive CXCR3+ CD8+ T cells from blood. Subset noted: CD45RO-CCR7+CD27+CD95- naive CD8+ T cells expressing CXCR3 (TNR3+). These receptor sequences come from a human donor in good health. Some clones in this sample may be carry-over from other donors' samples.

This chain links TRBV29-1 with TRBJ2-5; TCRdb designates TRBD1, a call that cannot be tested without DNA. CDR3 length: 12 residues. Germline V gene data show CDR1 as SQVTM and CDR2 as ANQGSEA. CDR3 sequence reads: CSVVQGTETQYF. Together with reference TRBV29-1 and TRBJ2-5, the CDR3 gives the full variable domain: SAVISQKPSRDICQRGTSLTIQCQVDSQVTMMFWYRQQPGQSLTLIATANQGSEATYESGFVIDKFPISRPNLTFSTLTVSNMSPEDSSIYLCSVVQGTETQYFGPGTRLLVL.

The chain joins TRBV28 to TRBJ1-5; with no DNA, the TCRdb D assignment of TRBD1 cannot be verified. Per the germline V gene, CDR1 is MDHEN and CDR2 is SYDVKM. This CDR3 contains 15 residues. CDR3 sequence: CASSFSDRVIEPQHF.

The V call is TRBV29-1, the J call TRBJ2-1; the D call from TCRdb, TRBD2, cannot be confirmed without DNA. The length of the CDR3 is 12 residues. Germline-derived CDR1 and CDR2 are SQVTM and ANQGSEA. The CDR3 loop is CSSRTSGDEQLF.

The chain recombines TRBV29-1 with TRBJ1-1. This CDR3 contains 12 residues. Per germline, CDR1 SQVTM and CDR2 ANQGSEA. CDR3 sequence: CSVVIMNTEAFF.

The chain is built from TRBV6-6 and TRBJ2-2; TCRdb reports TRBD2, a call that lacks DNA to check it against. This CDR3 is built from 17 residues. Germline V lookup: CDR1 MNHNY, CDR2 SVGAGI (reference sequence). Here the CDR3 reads CASSSWTSGRWTGELFF.

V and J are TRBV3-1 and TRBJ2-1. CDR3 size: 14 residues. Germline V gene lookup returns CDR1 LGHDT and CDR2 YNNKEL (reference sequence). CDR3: CASSHSGLYNEQFF.

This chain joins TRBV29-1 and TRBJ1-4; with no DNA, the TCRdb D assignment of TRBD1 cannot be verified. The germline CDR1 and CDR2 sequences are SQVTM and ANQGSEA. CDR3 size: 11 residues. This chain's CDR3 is CSAQGIGELFF.

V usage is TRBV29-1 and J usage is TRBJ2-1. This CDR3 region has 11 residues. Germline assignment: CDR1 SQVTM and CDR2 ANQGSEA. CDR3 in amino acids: CSVDFRNEQFF.

CDR3 sequence reads: CASSFRSGGSYEQYF. V usage is TRBV13 and J usage is TRBJ2-7; lacking DNA, the TRBD2 call made by TCRdb goes unchecked. Germline CDR1 PRHDT, CDR2 FYEKMQ (reference sequence). The CDR3 length is 15 residues.